The TCR beta chain described here comes from a study of early T cells in non-severe SARS-CoV-2 infection. Study-wide background: The input, bulk RNA from unsorted whole blood, was sequenced, and chains were unpaired. Study results and limitations: Sequences matched to VDJdb favored anti-spike CD8 responses, while private and CD4 specificities were missed.

Each cDNA molecule carried a unique molecular identifier. TCRdb used MiXCR to reprocess the 5' RACE reads, holding one entry per CDR3 protein. The profile shows approximately 22,000 distinct CDR3 sequences, 5% to 6% of them singletons. J lost 4 bases, V lost 4 bases, and 5 bases had no gene match. Germline CDR1 and CDR2: SGHVS and FQNEAQ. The CDR3 totals 15 residues. Worth noting for this clonotype: Antigen: not known.

The receptor comes from an adult who was a healthcare worker with PCR-confirmed SARS-CoV-2 infection or an uninfected control (not recorded which). The input for sequencing was whole blood, taken at baseline. The rearrangement uses TRBV7-8 and TRBJ1-5; 9 nucleotides agree with TRBD1. Here the CDR3 reads CASSSGQGSNQPQHF. For the CDR3, the DNA is TGTGCCAGCAGCTCCGGACAGGGGAGTAATCAGCCCCAGCATTTT.